This T cell receptor beta chain was recorded in a study of blood T cell repertoires in COVID-19. CDR1 and CDR2 (germline): MDHEN, SYDVKM. This CDR3 comprises 13 residues. Trimming removed 6 bases at V and 13 bases at J, with 19 bases between. Authors' methods: Nucleated cell number was recorded as an estimate derived from reference gene primer amplification. Clones were read by immunoSEQ multiplex PCR, and TCRdb kept only the in-frame ones, dropping some. The DNA gave D and trimming, while V, J and clone size come from that table. Here the sample spans 90,000 or so clones, 89% being singletons. The sample was peripheral blood. V gene TRBV28 combines with J gene TRBJ2-1; D may be TRBD1 (5 bases). This clonotype was obtained from an elderly woman with active COVID-19. CDR3 loop: CASRTSRGQPQFF. The CDR3, as DNA: TGTGCCAGCAGGACCTCTAGGGGTCAGCCCCAGTTCTTC.